These T cell receptor beta chains were read from a single sample in a study of shared clonotypes between healthy human individuals. Only in-frame clones appear in the TCRdb table, and some are missing; sequencing was by immunoSEQ multiplex PCR. In the table there are hundreds of thousands of clones, 75% to 80% of which are singletons. Sequenced input: PBMCs. These receptors were obtained from a woman aged 40 to 50 in good health. Some clones in this sample may be carry-over from other donors' samples. Both conserved end residues are part of each CDR3. Each record gives: CDR3 length, V gene, J gene, CDR3 protein.

length: 12
V: TRBV14
J: .
CDR3: CASSQGSAEQYF

length: 15
V: TRBV5-1
J: TRBJ2-1
CDR3: CASSLGAGDSEEQFF

length: 15
V: TRBV6-1
J: TRBJ2-7
CDR3: CASSELGQGPYEQYF

length: 15
V: TRBV9
J: TRBJ2-7
CDR3: CASSPETTGYYEQYF

length: 12
V: TRBV6-1
J: TRBJ1-2
CDR3: CASSERQGPATF

length: 16
V: TRBV5-1
J: TRBJ2-2
CDR3: CASSVDRAGGTGELFF

length: 15
V: TRBV6-6
J: TRBJ2-3
CDR3: CASSLQGVRTDTQYF

length: 15
V: TRBV7-2
J: TRBJ1-1
CDR3: CASSLYRGRNTEAFF

length: 16
V: TRBV19
J: TRBJ1-5
CDR3: CASSIPSDSFGQPQHF

length: 16
V: TRBV10-3
J: TRBJ2-2
CDR3: CAISDMEASVTGELFF

length: 15
V: TRBV5-1
J: TRBJ2-7
CDR3: CASSGTGHREDEQYF

length: 14
V: TRBV7-3
J: TRBJ2-1
CDR3: CASSDQGGVDEQFF

length: 14
V: TRBV6-1
J: TRBJ1-5
CDR3: CASSITVSNQPQHF

length: 15
V: TRBV4-1
J: TRBJ1-4
CDR3: CASSQEARGNEKLFF